This T cell receptor beta chain was retrieved from a study of early stage breast cancer tumors. General observations from the study: Compared with adjacent normal breast, tumors showed around 2.7-fold denser, more clonal T cells.

Comment on this clone: What it binds is not known.

CDR1 and CDR2 (germline): GTSNPN, SVGIG (reference sequence). This CDR3 has 12 residues. V lost 2 bases to trimming and J lost 5 bases, with 10 bases between them. The table came from immunoSEQ multiplex PCR; TCRdb's copy has only in-frame clones and leaves some out. The sample lists around 48,000 clones, just over 90% occurring once. The material sequenced was blood. The V and J genes are TRBV30 and TRBJ2-7, with a weak D call TRBD2 (5 bases). This TCR was recovered from an older person with breast cancer. CDR3 DNA sequence: TGTGCCTGGAGTCGAGGGAACCACGAGCAGTACTTC. This gives the protein CAWSRGNHEQYF.